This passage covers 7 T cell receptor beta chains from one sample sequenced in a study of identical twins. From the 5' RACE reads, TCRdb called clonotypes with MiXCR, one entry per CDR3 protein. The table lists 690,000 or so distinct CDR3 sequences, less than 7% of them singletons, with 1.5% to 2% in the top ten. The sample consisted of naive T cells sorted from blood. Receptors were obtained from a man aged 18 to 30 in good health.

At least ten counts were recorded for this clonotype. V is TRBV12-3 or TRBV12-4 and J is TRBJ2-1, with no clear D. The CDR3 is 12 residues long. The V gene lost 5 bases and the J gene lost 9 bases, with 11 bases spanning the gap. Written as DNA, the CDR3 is TGTGCCAGCAGTCATAATCACGGTGAGCAGTTCTTC. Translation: CASSHNHGEQFF.

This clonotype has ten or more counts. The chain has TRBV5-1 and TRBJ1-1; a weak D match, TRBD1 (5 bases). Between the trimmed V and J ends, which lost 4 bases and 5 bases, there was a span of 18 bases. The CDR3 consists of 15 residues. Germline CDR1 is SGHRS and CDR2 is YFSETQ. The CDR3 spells CASSGGTLDETEAFF. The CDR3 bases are TGCGCCAGCAGCGGCGGGACTTTAGACGAGACTGAAGCTTTCTTT.

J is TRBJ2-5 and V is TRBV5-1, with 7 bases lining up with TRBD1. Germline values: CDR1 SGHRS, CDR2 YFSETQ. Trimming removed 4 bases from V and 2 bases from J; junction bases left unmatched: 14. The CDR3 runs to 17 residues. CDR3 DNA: TGCGCCAGCAGCCCCTTCCGGGACAGTCCTCTTCAAGAGACCCAGTACTTC. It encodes CASSPFRDSPLQETQYF.

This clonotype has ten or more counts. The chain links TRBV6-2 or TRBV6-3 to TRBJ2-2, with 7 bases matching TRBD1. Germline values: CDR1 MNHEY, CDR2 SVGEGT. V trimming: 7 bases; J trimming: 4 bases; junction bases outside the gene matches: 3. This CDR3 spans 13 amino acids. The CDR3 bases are TGTGCCAGCACTACAGGGGCCACCGGGGAGCTGTTTTTT. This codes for CASTTGATGELFF.

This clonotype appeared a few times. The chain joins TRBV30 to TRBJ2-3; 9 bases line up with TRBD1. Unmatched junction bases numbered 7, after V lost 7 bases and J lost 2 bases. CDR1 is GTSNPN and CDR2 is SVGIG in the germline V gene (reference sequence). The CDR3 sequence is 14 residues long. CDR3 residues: CASPGQGPTDTQYF. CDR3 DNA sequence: TGTGCCTCACCGGGACAGGGACCCACAGATACGCAGTATTTT.

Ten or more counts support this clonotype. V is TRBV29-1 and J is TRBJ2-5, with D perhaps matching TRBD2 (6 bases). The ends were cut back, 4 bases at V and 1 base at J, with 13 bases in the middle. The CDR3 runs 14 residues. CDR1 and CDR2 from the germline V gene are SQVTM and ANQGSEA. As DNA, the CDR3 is TGCAGCGTTGGCTTGGTTAGCGGCCAAGAGACCCAGTACTTC. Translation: CSVGLVSGQETQYF.

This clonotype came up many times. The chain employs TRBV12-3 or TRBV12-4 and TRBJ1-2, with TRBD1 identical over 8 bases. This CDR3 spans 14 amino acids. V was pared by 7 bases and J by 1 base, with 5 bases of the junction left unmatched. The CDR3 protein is CASTGTGLNYGYTF. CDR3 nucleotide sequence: TGTGCCAGCACCGGGACAGGACTTAACTATGGCTACACCTTC.